A single sample gave rise to the 4 T cell receptor beta chains below, sequenced in a study of cytomegalovirus exposure and HLA in healthy donors. 60 Vbeta and 13 Jbeta primers were used in PCR. Libraries were prepared by immunoSEQ multiplex PCR; TCRdb keeps only in-frame clonotypes and omits some of them. The sample consists of fewer than 120,000 clones, 60% to 85% of them appearing once. Sequenced sample: PBMCs. Receptors originate from a woman between 25 and 40 years old in good health and CMV-seronegative.

J is TRBJ1-5 and V is TRBV27; D unresolved. The CDR3 covers 15 residues. Per germline, CDR1 MNHEY and CDR2 SMNVEV (reference sequence). The ends were cut back, 3 bases at V and 7 bases at J, with 16 bases in the middle. The CDR3 nucleotides are TGTGCCAGCAGTTTTGAAGGCAGGCACCACCAGCCCCAGCATTTT. Amino acid sequence: CASSFEGRHHQPQHF.

The chain has TRBV27 and TRBJ2-7, with 10 bases fitting TRBD2. CDR1 MNHEY and CDR2 SMNVEV come from the germline V gene (reference sequence). This CDR3 has 18 residues. Germline trimming cut 2 bases from V and 2 bases from J; bases unmatched to any gene: 12. CDR3: CASSLALAGGPRAYEQYF. The DNA for the CDR3 is TGTGCCAGCAGTTTAGCATTAGCGGGGGGCCCGAGGGCCTACGAGCAGTACTTC.

The genes are TRBV9 and TRBJ2-2; possibly TRBD2 for D (5 bases). Trimming took off 4 bases at V and 2 bases at J, with 6 bases between the two ends. The CDR3 has 13 amino acids. CDR1 is SGDLS, CDR2 YYNGEE, per germline. CDR3 sequence (DNA): TGTGCCAGCAGCCGGGGAAACACCGGGGAGCTGTTTTTT. It yields the protein CASSRGNTGELFF.

The J gene is TRBJ2-1, the V gene TRBV27; 8 bases fit TRBD2. This CDR3 has 14 amino acids. Germline CDR1 and CDR2: MNHEY and SMNVEV (reference sequence). The junction had 4 bases not matched to a gene; V was cut back by 3 bases and J by 6 bases. CDR3 loop: CASSFREGLNEQFF. Written as DNA, the CDR3 is TGTGCCAGCAGTTTCCGGGAGGGCCTCAATGAGCAGTTCTTC.